This T cell receptor (beta chain) was recorded in a study of cytomegalovirus exposure and HLA in healthy donors. Study results and caveats: Immune exposure data for these donors was limited to CMV serostatus.

J was trimmed by 5 bases and V by 1 base; bases with no gene match: 4. CDR1 and CDR2 (germline): SGDLS, YYNGEE. The CDR3 covers 14 residues. Concerning this clone itself: Its antigen remains unknown.

The PCR had 60 Vbeta and 13 Jbeta primers. Profiled with immunoSEQ multiplex PCR; TCRdb holds only in-frame clones, not every one. The top ten hold roughly 1.2% of the sample, which has over 150,000 clones, roughly 84% seen once. The specimen was PBMCs. This receptor was obtained from a girl under 10 years old in good health and CMV-seropositive. V is TRBV9 and J is TRBJ2-5, with 8 bases fitting TRBD2. The CDR3 bases are TGTGCCAGCAGCGTACGGGAGCGGGGGGAGACCCAGTACTTC. Translating it yields CASSVRERGETQYF.